One sample yielded the 20 T cell receptor beta chains listed below, sequenced in a study of T cell changes during pregnancy in multiple sclerosis. TCRdb's table, derived via immunoSEQ multiplex PCR, lists solely in-frame clones and lacks some. This sample has about 80,000 clones; just over 90% occur once, and the top ten carry approximately 0.2%. The specimen comprised CD4+ T cells from peripheral blood mononuclear cells, sampled before pregnancy. The receptors were gathered from a female donor with multiple sclerosis, enrolled in a pregnancy study.

Only a few counts were recorded for this clone. J is TRBJ1-1 and V is TRBV30, with D possibly being TRBD1 (5 bases). This CDR3 region has 13 residues. Germline V gives CDR1 GTSNPN, CDR2 SVGIG (reference sequence). Trimming removed 1 base from V and 10 bases from J, with 16 bases in between. The CDR3 region is CAWSGTRDTRAFF. In DNA form, the CDR3 reads TGTGCCTGGAGTGGGACAAGGGATACCCGAGCTTTCTTT.

This rearrangement joins TRBV5-6 to TRBJ2-5; perhaps TRBD1 as D (6 bases). V was cut by 0 bases and J by 2 bases, with 20 bases left in between. The CDR3 loop spans 18 amino acids. Germline loops: CDR1 SGHDT, CDR2 YYEEEE. This chain's CDR3 is CASSLVMGRDKLQETQYF. The CDR3 bases are TGTGCCAGCAGCTTGGTTATGGGCCGGGACAAGTTACAAGAGACCCAGTACTTC.

The rearrangement links TRBV5-1 to TRBJ2-5, with D tentatively TRBD2 (6 bases). The V gene's germline CDR1 is SGHRS and CDR2 YFSETQ. The CDR3 spans 12 residues. The V and J ends lost 4 bases and 4 bases respectively, with 8 bases between them. CDR3 bases: TGCGCCAGCAGCGAGGGAGGAGAGACCCAGTACTTC. Amino acid sequence: CASSEGGETQYF.

V gene TRBV7-3 combines with J gene TRBJ2-1, with 12 bases matching TRBD2. Germline-derived CDR1 and CDR2 are SGHTA and FQGTGA. V was pared by 5 bases and J by 3 bases, with 8 bases of the junction left unmatched. The CDR3 covers 17 residues. CDR3 region: CASSPETSGRLYNEQFF. CDR3 in DNA: TGTGCCAGCAGCCCCGAAACTAGCGGGAGGCTCTACAATGAGCAGTTCTTC.

V is TRBV5-4 and J is TRBJ1-1, with 8 bases that match TRBD1. CDR1 and CDR2 (germline): SGHNT, YYREEE (reference sequence). This CDR3 spans 14 amino acids. Trimming removed 1 base from V and 7 bases from J; junction bases left unmatched: 6. The chain's CDR3 is CASSLMGRGLEAFF. CDR3 sequence (DNA): TGTGCCAGCAGCTTGATGGGCAGGGGGCTTGAAGCTTTCTTT.

The CDR3 sequence: CASSGNGISNYGYTF. For the CDR3, the DNA is TGCGCCAGCAGTGGGAACGGGATTTCTAACTATGGCTACACCTTC. The chain combines TRBV10-1 with TRBJ1-2, with no clear D. Trimming left V 4 bases short and J 0 bases short, with 12 bases between. Germline-derived CDR1 and CDR2 are WNHNN and SYGVQD (reference sequence). The CDR3 has 15 amino acids.

This clone occurred once. The gene calls are TRBV11-1 and TRBJ2-7; 11 nucleotides align to TRBD2. The V gene end was trimmed by 5 bases and the J gene end by 2 bases; junction bases not matched to a gene: 11. Germline V gene lookup returns CDR1 SGHAT and CDR2 FQDESV (reference sequence). The CDR3 totals 17 residues. CDR3 protein: CASSPPGPSGGTYEQYF. Here the CDR3 DNA reads TGTGCCAGCAGCCCCCCGGGGCCTAGCGGGGGGACCTACGAGCAGTACTTC.

This clone was counted once. This chain uses TRBV27 with TRBJ2-1, with 9 bases matching TRBD2. In germline, CDR1 is MNHEY, CDR2 SMNVEV (reference sequence). Trimming took 7 bases from V and 4 from J; bases not matched to a gene: 8. The CDR3 totals 15 residues. The CDR3 reads CASIPLAGSYNEQFF. CDR3 sequence (DNA): TGTGCCAGCATCCCGCTAGCGGGATCTTACAATGAGCAGTTCTTC.

The chain is built from TRBV19 and TRBJ2-2, with TRBD2 as a possible D gene (6 bases). Between the trimmed V and J ends, which lost 6 bases and 4 bases, there was a span of 18 bases. This CDR3 has 16 residues. Germline lookup yields CDR1 LNHDA and CDR2 SQIVND (reference sequence). The CDR3 DNA follows: TGTGCCAGTAGCCTCCTGGTGGGGGGAGGCACCGGGGAGCTGTTTTTT. Translation gives CASSLLVGGGTGELFF.

The CDR3 loop reads CASTLGGEETQYF. DNA of the CDR3: TGTGCCAGCACCCTTGGGGGGGAGGAGACCCAGTACTTC. The chain carries TRBV5-6 and TRBJ2-5, with TRBD2 matching over 7 bases. The CDR3 sequence is 13 residues long. Germline V CDR1 and CDR2: SGHDT, YYEEEE. V lost 6 bases and J lost 5; bases outside the gene matches: 7.

The V gene is TRBV5-1, the J gene TRBJ2-7; 7 bases fit TRBD2. The length of the CDR3 is 14 residues. Trimming cost V 4 bases and J 4 bases; bases outside gene matches: 8. Germline lookup yields CDR1 SGHRS and CDR2 YFSETQ. The CDR3, as DNA: TGCGCCAGCAGCACGGGAGGACCGCTGTACGAGCAGTACTTC. Translation: CASSTGGPLYEQYF.

The chain couples TRBV10-3 to TRBJ2-5, with D uncertain. The CDR3 length is 13 residues. Germline CDR1 and CDR2: ENHRY and SYGVKD. V was shortened by 8 bases and J by 2 bases, with 12 bases between the two germline ends. CDR3 nucleotides: TGTGCCATCCAACCGGGTCAACAAGAGACCCAGTACTTC. It codes for CAIQPGQQETQYF.

V is TRBV7-9 and J is TRBJ2-7; D may be TRBD1 (6 bases). The CDR3 contains 13 residues. Trimming stripped 7 bases from V and 6 bases from J, with 16 bases between. Looked up from germline, CDR1 is SEHNR and CDR2 is FQNEAQ (reference sequence). CDR3 sequence reads: CASTPGTSVEQYF. CDR3 DNA: TGTGCCAGCACCCCCGGGACAAGTGTCGAGCAGTACTTC.

CDR3 sequence reads: CASRSQLGGGTEAFF. The CDR3 DNA sequence: TGTGCCAGCAGAAGTCAGTTGGGAGGGGGCACTGAAGCTTTCTTT. The chain is built from TRBV28 and TRBJ1-1; D might be TRBD1 (6 bases). The CDR3 spans 15 residues. The germline CDR1 and CDR2 sequences are MDHEN and SYDVKM. Trimming pared 6 bases from V and 4 bases from J, leaving 18 bases between.

This sequence joins TRBV2 and TRBJ1-5; 9 bases align to TRBD1. V was clipped by 6 bases and J by 0 bases; unmatched bases: 6. CDR1 and CDR2 (germline): SNHLY, FYNNEI. The CDR3 runs to 16 residues. The CDR3 DNA reads as TGTGCCAGCAGACGGGACAGGGTTAGTAGCAATCAGCCCCAGCATTTT. Amino acid sequence: CASRRDRVSSNQPQHF.

The genes are TRBV5-1 and TRBJ1-1, with D unclear. Germline V lookup: CDR1 SGHRS, CDR2 YFSETQ. This CDR3 is built from 16 residues. Trimming stripped 0 bases from V and 0 bases from J, with 12 bases between. CDR3 residues: CASSLGRRPMNTEAFF. CDR3 DNA: TGCGCCAGCAGCTTGGGGAGGCGACCGATGAACACTGAAGCTTTCTTT.

The chain combines TRBV5-8 with TRBJ1-2; tentative D call: TRBD1 (5 bases). V lost 0 bases, J lost 2 bases, and 8 bases lay in between. The CDR3 sequence is 14 residues long. Germline CDR1 is SGHTS and CDR2 is YDEGEE. In DNA form, the CDR3 reads TGTGCCAGCAGCTTGGGGGGCTCGAACTATGGCTACACCTTC. Translation: CASSLGGSNYGYTF.

The chain employs TRBV5-6 and TRBJ2-7; 14 nucleotides line up with TRBD2. This CDR3 region has 19 residues. Germline-derived CDR1 and CDR2 are SGHDT and YYEEEE. V lost 3 bases to trimming and J lost 3 bases; unmatched junction nucleotides: 14. The CDR3 nucleotides are TGTGCCAGCAGCTCTTCGACTAGCGGGAGGGCCAACTCTTTCTACGAGCAGTACTTC. Translated, it gives CASSSSTSGRANSFYEQYF.

CDR3 sequence (DNA): TGCGCCAGCAGCTTTGCTAGCGGGGGGAACCGGGATACGCAGTATTTT. Residues: CASSFASGGNRDTQYF. The chain combines TRBV5-1 with TRBJ2-3; 11 nucleotides match TRBD2. V shed 2 bases, J shed 6 bases, and the junction held 8 bases outside the gene matches. Per the germline V gene, CDR1 is SGHRS and CDR2 is YFSETQ. This CDR3 spans 16 amino acids.

The rearrangement uses TRBV10-3 and TRBJ1-1; D may be TRBD1 (5 bases). The germline V gene has CDR1 ENHRY and CDR2 SYGVKD. The V end lost 8 bases, the J end lost 1 base, and 11 bases lay between the germline ends. This CDR3 is built from 13 residues. The chain's CDR3 is CAILGQGNTEAFF. The DNA for the CDR3 is TGTGCCATCCTCGGGCAGGGGAACACTGAAGCTTTCTTT.